This TCR beta chain comes out of a study of cytomegalovirus exposure and HLA in healthy donors. Study observations and caveats: Later work showed greater clonal expansion in HLA-associated TCR beta chains than in equally common others.

Note on this clone: Its antigen is unidentified.

Sampled while nominally healthy, donors likely had unrecorded immune exposures. The CDR3 totals 16 residues. V lost 2 bases and J lost 3; bases outside the gene matches: 3. CDR1 and CDR2 (germline): SGHNT, YYREEE (reference sequence). PCR used 60 Vbeta primers and 13 Jbeta primers. The method was immunoSEQ multiplex PCR; TCRdb's version includes in-frame clones alone and lacks a portion of them. Of about 210,000 clones listed, over 70% are singletons. The sequence was obtained from a man aged 35-49 years in good health and CMV-seropositive. The sequenced sample was PBMCs. The rearrangement uses TRBV5-4 and TRBJ2-3; 13 bases line up with TRBD2. The CDR3 sequence is CASSFPTSGRTDTQYF. CDR3 nucleotides: TGTGCCAGCAGCTTCCCGACTAGCGGGAGGACAGATACGCAGTATTTT.